This TCR beta chain was captured by sequencing in a study of T cell responses to AZD1222 COVID-19 vaccine. Remarks on this clone: What it binds is unknown.

The assay was immunoSEQ multiplex PCR, and TCRdb's table has in-frame clones only and misses some. The data hold 100,000 to 150,000 clones, with less than 95% observed a single time. Findings and limits, study-wide: Reports say nearly half of spike-specific TCRs go after unmutated variant regions.

The CDR3 length is 18 residues. After removal of 7 bases from V and 1 base from J, the junction contained 19 bases not matched to a gene. Germline CDR1 MDHEN, CDR2 SYDVKM. This receptor was obtained from an adult in good health. The genes are TRBV28 and TRBJ2-7, with TRBD2 identical over 7 bases. The material was peripheral blood, obtained on day 0 of AZD1222 vaccination. CDR3 in DNA: TGTGCCAGCATTGGGGGGAGGGGCCTTTATAAGAATTCCTACGAGCAGTACTTC. It yields the protein CASIGGRGLYKNSYEQYF. The full variable domain, completed using reference TRBV28 and TRBJ2-7, is DVKVTQSSRYLVKRTGEKVFLECVQDMDHENMFWYRQDPGLGLRLIYFSYDVKMKEKGDIPEGYSVSREKKERFSLILESASTNQTSMYLCASIGGRGLYKNSYEQYFGPGTRLTVT.